These 13 T cell receptor beta chains were sequenced from one sample in a study of shared clonotypes between healthy human individuals. Produced via immunoSEQ multiplex PCR; TCRdb's table is partial and in-frame only. The sample contains about 480,000 clones, roughly 85% of which appear only once. Source material: PBMCs. Receptor source: a woman in her thirties or forties in good health. Some clones in this sample may be carry-over from other donors' samples.

The V and J genes are TRBV28 and TRBJ2-7; D possibly corresponds to TRBD1 (6 bases). The CDR3 sequence is 14 residues long. V lost 7 bases, J lost 3 bases, and 16 bases lay in between. Per the germline V gene, CDR1 is MDHEN and CDR2 is SYDVKM. As DNA, the CDR3 is TGTGCCAGCAAAGGGTCGAGGGGGAGCTACGAGCAGTACTTC. It codes for CASKGSRGSYEQYF.

The chain recombines TRBV4-1 with TRBJ2-5, with a weak D call TRBD1 (5 bases). TRBJ2-7 explains the end of the DNA better; the J call may be wrong. This CDR3 contains 14 residues. Germline loops: CDR1 MGHRA, CDR2 YSYEKL. CDR3 DNA: TGCGCCAGCAGCCCCAGGACACAGGTTGGCGAGCAGTACTTC. Translation: CASSPRTQVGEQYF.

The CDR3: CASSVGSGSEHNIQYF. CDR3 sequence (DNA): TGTGCCAGCAGCGTAGGTAGCGGGAGTGAACACAACATTCAGTACTTC. The rearrangement links TRBV9 to TRBJ2-4, with TRBD2 matching over 9 bases. The ends lost 0 bases at V and 7 bases at J; junction bases unmatched: 8. Germline CDR1 SGDLS, CDR2 YYNGEE. This CDR3 has 16 amino acids.

V and J are TRBV5-3 and TRBJ1-3; the D is unclear. TRBV5-3 falls under the ORF class, with uncertain function. Trimming shortened V by 4 bases and J by 4 bases, and 15 bases separated the two germline ends. This CDR3 has 15 residues. The chain's CDR3 is CARSPPMGIGNTIYF. CDR3 bases: TGTGCCAGAAGCCCCCCCATGGGGATCGGAAACACCATATATTTT.

V usage is TRBV19 and J usage is TRBJ1-2, with 8 nucleotides matching TRBD1. Germline lookup yields CDR1 LNHDA and CDR2 SQIVND (reference sequence). J gave up 1 base and V 9 bases, and 10 bases lay outside the gene matches. This CDR3 contains 15 residues. The CDR3 DNA reads as TGTGCCAGCCAAGACAGGGGAGGGGTTAACTATGGCTACACCTTC. Protein product: CASQDRGGVNYGYTF.

This clone was seen more than once but under ten times. The chain combines TRBV6-8 with TRBJ1-3; D possibly corresponds to TRBD1 (6 bases). The CDR3 runs 13 residues. V lost 6 bases and J lost 4, with 10 bases in between. CDR1 is MNHGY and CDR2 is SAAAGT in the germline V gene. The CDR3 loop is CASSRGTGNTIYF. As DNA, the CDR3 is TGTGCCAGCAGCCGGGGGACAGGAAACACCATATATTTT.

The V call is TRBV2, the J call TRBJ2-7; 8 positions agree with TRBD2. CDR1 and CDR2 from the germline V gene are SNHLY and FYNNEI. The CDR3 length is 14 residues. V trimming: 7 bases; J trimming: 2 bases; junction bases outside the gene matches: 7. In nucleotides, the CDR3 is TGTGCCAGCATACCGGGGGGGACAACCTACGAGCAGTACTTC. Amino acids: CASIPGGTTYEQYF.

The rearrangement uses TRBV6-4 and TRBJ2-5; TRBD2 aligns across 8 bases. The germline V gene encodes CDR1 MRHNA and CDR2 SNTAGT. CDR3 size: 15 residues. V trimming: 3 bases; J trimming: 3 bases; junction bases outside the gene matches: 6. The DNA of the CDR3 is TGTGCCAGCAGTGAAGGGGGTAGCGGGAAAGAGACCCAGTACTTC. This sequence encodes CASSEGGSGKETQYF.

V and J are TRBV29-1 and TRBJ2-1; D ambiguous. CDR1 and CDR2 from the germline V gene are SQVTM and ANQGSEA. There are 15 residues in the CDR3. With 3 bases removed from V and 4 bases from J, the gap between germline ends came to 16 bases. CDR3 nucleotide sequence: TGCAGCGTTGAGGGTGTTCCAGACCCATACAATGAGCAGTTCTTC. Amino acid sequence: CSVEGVPDPYNEQFF.

V and J are TRBV6-1 and TRBJ1-5; possibly TRBD1 for D (6 bases). Germline V gene data show CDR1 as MNHNS and CDR2 as SASEGT. The CDR3 has 15 amino acids. V lost 9 bases and J 3 bases, leaving 18 bases between the germline ends. This CDR3 reads CASKWGAVDNQPQHF. CDR3 DNA sequence: TGTGCCAGTAAGTGGGGGGCGGTAGACAATCAGCCCCAGCATTTT.

The chain uses TRBV15 and TRBJ1-3; no firm D call. The CDR3 runs 16 residues. CDR1 LNHNV and CDR2 YYDKDF come from the germline V gene (reference sequence). Trimming took 6 bases from V and 0 from J, leaving 15 bases between them. The CDR3 reads CATRPGRAFSGNTIYF. The CDR3 nucleotides read TGTGCCACCAGGCCTGGGAGGGCCTTCTCTGGAAACACCATATATTTT.

This chain links TRBV7-2 with TRBJ2-3, with D uncertain. Trimming cost V 5 bases and J 1 base, with 10 bases left between them. CDR1 and CDR2 from the germline V gene are SGHTA and FQGNSA. The length of the CDR3 is 14 residues. CDR3 bases: TGTGCCAGCAGCCGGCTACGGCGCACAGATACGCAGTATTTT. It encodes CASSRLRRTDTQYF.

As regards this clone: A read error is the likely source, as a far larger clone sits one nucleotide away. The rearrangement joins TRBV27 to TRBJ1-1; D is unclear. The CDR3 sequence is 13 residues long. The ends were cut back, 4 bases at V and 1 base at J, with 7 bases in the middle. Germline CDR1 is MNHEY and CDR2 is SMNVEV (reference sequence). The CDR3 region is CASSSAGNTEAFF. CDR3 DNA sequence: TGTGCCAGCAGTTCCGCAGGGAACACTGAAGCTTTCTTT.